The text below deals with one TCR beta chain. Its antigen remains unidentified. CDR1 and CDR2 (germline): SNHLY, FYNNEI. The length of the CDR3 is 13 residues. This entry comes from a study of T cells expressing NK-cell markers. The wider study: Sorted CD3+CD56+NKG2C+, CD3+CD56+NKG2C- and CD3+CD56-NKG2C+ T cells supplied TCR beta repertoires. Overall study results and limits: There remained a lack of clarity about HCMV specificity of expanded NKG2C+ T cell clones.

It was by 5'RACE template switching with UMIs that TCR beta cDNA was made. TCRdb re-called the 5' RACE reads and gives one entry per CDR3 protein, without DNA. The repertoire table contains about 380,000 distinct CDR3 sequences. The J gene is TRBJ2-2, the V gene TRBV2. The sequencing sample was made of blood T cells: a sorted CD56 or NKG2C T cell subset, CD4+ or CD8+ T cells, or bulk PBMC T cells (not recorded which). The clonotype comes from a man aged 18-75 years in good health. The CDR3 loop reads CASLKSDTGELFF.